What follows describes a single T cell receptor beta chain. These data originate in a study of blood T cell repertoires in COVID-19. Study summary: Whether acute or convalescent, the COVID-19 samples came from the United States, Italy and Spain. T cells, B-cell-depleted T cells, or PBMCs provided the cDNA or gDNA that served as material.

This table comes from immunoSEQ multiplex PCR, and its TCRdb copy is limited to in-frame clones, with some not included. The table includes 340,000 or so clones, approximately 82% detected once. CDR1 and CDR2 (germline): LGHDT, YNNKEL (reference sequence). V shed 3 bases, J shed 4 bases, and the junction held 7 bases outside the gene matches. The CDR3 sequence is 16 residues long. The TCR sequence derives from a young man with active or convalescent COVID-19. V and J are TRBV3-1 (or the pseudogene TRBV3-2) and TRBJ1-5; 9 bases line up with TRBD1. Sequenced material: peripheral blood. The CDR3 loop reads CASSHTQDRGNQPQHF. The CDR3, as DNA: TGTGCCAGCAGCCATACACAGGACAGGGGTAATCAGCCCCAGCATTTT.